Listed below are T cell receptor beta chains from one sample, sequenced in a study of T cell changes during pregnancy in multiple sclerosis. Profiled with immunoSEQ multiplex PCR; TCRdb holds only in-frame clones, not every one. The data show approximately 24,000 clones, 90% seen once. This sample comprised CD8+ T cells from peripheral blood mononuclear cells, obtained in the third trimester of pregnancy. All receptors derive from a female donor in good health, enrolled as a control in a pregnancy study. CDR3s include the opening cysteine and the closing phenylalanine or tryptophan. A D gene is named only where the DNA matches it firmly. Clone size appears in some rows only: once, few, many, or a class for an expanded clone.

>.|.|TRBV6-5|TRBJ1-1
CASSYYGMNTEAFF
TGTGCCAGCAGTTACTACGGGATGAACACTGAAGCTTTCTTT
>.|.|TRBV6-1|TRBJ2-7
CASSGQGLKPYEQYF
TGTGCCAGCAGTGGACAGGGACTCAAACCCTACGAGCAGTACTTC
>TRBD2|.|TRBV30|TRBJ2-1
CAWSKGERGGLNEQFF
TGTGCCTGGAGTAAAGGGGAGCGGGGGGGCCTCAATGAGCAGTTCTTC
>TRBD2|.|TRBV11-2|TRBJ2-7
CASSFTSDYEQYF
TGTGCCAGCAGCTTTACTAGCGACTACGAGCAGTACTTC
>.|.|TRBV5-1|TRBJ1-1
CASSLGIGGGYGMNTEAFF
TGCGCCAGCAGCTTGGGTATAGGGGGAGGGTATGGCATGAACACTGAAGCTTTCTTT
>TRBD1|.|TRBV27|TRBJ1-4
CASSLIGIDRELISLFF
TGTGCCAGCAGTTTAATTGGGATCGACAGGGAATTAATATCGCTGTTTTTT
>.|.|TRBV19|TRBJ2-2
CASETGSGELFF
TGTGCCAGCGAAACAGGGTCCGGGGAGCTGTTTTTT
>.|.|TRBV19|TRBJ2-1
CASRQGEVYNEQFF
TGTGCCAGTAGGCAGGGTGAGGTCTACAATGAGCAGTTCTTC
>TRBD2|.|TRBV15|TRBJ2-7
CATSRVGSGLASYEQYF
TGTGCCACCAGCAGAGTAGGGTCGGGACTAGCTTCCTACGAGCAGTACTTC
>.|.|TRBV28|TRBJ1-1
CASSLLGPEAFF
TGTGCCAGCAGTTTATTGGGCCCTGAAGCTTTCTTT
>.|.|TRBV29-1|TRBJ1-5
CSAGGGESQPQHF
TGCAGCGCTGGGGGGGGGGAATCTCAGCCCCAGCATTTT
>TRBD2|.|TRBV7-9|TRBJ2-7
CASSPRLAGGPYEQYF
TGTGCCAGCAGCCCAAGACTAGCGGGGGGACCCTACGAGCAGTACTTC
>.|.|TRBV6-5|TRBJ1-3
CASSTTVSGNTIYF
TGTGCCAGCAGCACGACAGTCTCTGGAAACACCATATATTTT
>TRBD1|.|TRBV27|TRBJ2-2
CASTGQGKNTGELFF
TGTGCCAGTACCGGACAGGGTAAAAACACCGGGGAGCTGTTTTTT
>TRBD2|.|TRBV7-8|TRBJ2-2
CASSLYSSGGNTGELFF
TGTGCCAGCAGCTTATATTCTAGCGGGGGTAACACCGGGGAGCTGTTTTTT
>TRBD2|few|TRBV19|TRBJ2-1
CASGLWGAGNTYNEQFF
TGTGCCAGTGGGCTTTGGGGAGCGGGGAACACGTACAATGAGCAGTTCTTC
>TRBD2|.|TRBV11-2|TRBJ2-3
CASSLGGGPDTQYF
TGTGCCAGCAGCTTAGGGGGGGGACCAGATACGCAGTATTTT
>.|.|TRBV13|TRBJ2-1
CASSLGLVSSYNEQFF
TGTGCCAGCAGCTTAGGCCTGGTTAGCTCCTACAATGAGCAGTTCTTC
>.|once|TRBV7-9|TRBJ2-1
CASSQSESSYNEQFF
TGTGCCAGCAGTCAGAGCGAGAGCTCCTACAATGAGCAGTTCTTC
>.|.|TRBV15|TRBJ1-1
CATSRGAGLNTEAFF
TGTGCCACCAGCAGAGGGGCAGGTCTGAACACTGAAGCTTTCTTT
>.|.|TRBV27|TRBJ2-1
CASSSLTGPYNEQFF
TGTGCCAGCAGTTCCCTGACAGGACCCTACAATGAGCAGTTCTTC
>.|once|TRBV10-2|TRBJ1-4
CASSESPPEKLFF
TGCGCCAGCAGTGAGTCCCCCCCGGAAAAACTGTTTTTT
>.|.|TRBV19|TRBJ2-7
CATQKGLLLRAVLRAGEQYF
.
>.|.|TRBV7-3|TRBJ1-2
CASSNQVTAYLYGYTF
TGTGCCAGCAGCAATCAGGTTACAGCTTATCTCTATGGCTACACCTTC
>TRBD1|once|TRBV5-1|TRBJ2-7
CASSSGQGSYEQYF
TGCGCCAGCAGCTCCGGACAGGGCTCCTACGAGCAGTACTTC
>TRBD1|.|TRBV6-5|TRBJ2-1
CASSPGTGHYNEQFF
TGTGCCAGCAGTCCCGGGACAGGGCACTACAATGAGCAGTTCTTC
>.|once|TRBV5-6|TRBJ1-1
CASSLSTGTEAFF
TGTGCCAGCAGCTTGAGTACGGGCACTGAAGCTTTCTTT
>TRBD2|.|TRBV14|TRBJ2-1
CASSQDRRTSGRRYYNEQFF
TGTGCCAGCAGCCAAGATAGGAGGACTAGCGGGAGAAGGTACTACAATGAGCAGTTCTTC
>TRBD2|once|TRBV27|TRBJ2-7
CASSSSGSGKQYF
TGTGCCAGCAGTTCCAGCGGGAGTGGTAAGCAGTACTTC
>.|.|TRBV5-4|TRBJ2-1
CASIDRNNEQFF
TGTGCCAGCATCGACAGAAACAATGAGCAGTTCTTC
>.|.|TRBV9|TRBJ1-5
CASSVSGDQPQHF
TGTGCCAGCAGCGTATCGGGAGATCAGCCCCAGCATTTT
>.|.|TRBV28|TRBJ2-7
CASSPPPADEQYF
TGTGCCAGCAGTCCCCCCCCTGCGGACGAGCAGTACTTC
>TRBD2|.|TRBV28|TRBJ2-2
CASSLWREGDTGELFF
TGTGCCAGCAGTTTATGGCGGGAGGGCGACACCGGGGAGCTGTTTTTT
>.|.|TRBV4-2|TRBJ2-7
CASSPTGTYEQYF
TGTGCCAGCAGCCCCACAGGGACCTACGAGCAGTACTTC
>.|once|TRBV6-6|TRBJ1-1
CASSYWGVDAEAFF
TGTGCCAGCAGTTACTGGGGGGTCGACGCTGAAGCTTTCTTT
>.|.|TRBV25-1|TRBJ1-3
CASSEQAHSGNTIYF
TGTGCCAGCAGTGAACAGGCGCACTCTGGAAACACCATATATTTT
>TRBD1|.|TRBV6-1|TRBJ2-7
CASSEAASGGDLNYEQYF
TGTGCCAGCAGTGAGGCGGCGTCAGGGGGCGACTTAAACTACGAGCAGTACTTC
>.|.|TRBV10-2|TRBJ2-1
CASSPTTPEQFF
TGCGCCAGCAGTCCAACTACTCCTGAGCAGTTCTTC
>TRBD2|.|TRBV29-1|TRBJ2-1
CSVGLAVLGNEQFF
TGCAGCGTCGGACTAGCGGTTTTAGGCAATGAGCAGTTCTTC
>TRBD1|.|TRBV11-3|TRBJ1-2
CASSSLGSGQVVYGYTF
TGTGCCAGCAGCTCACTTGGTAGCGGACAGGTCGTATATGGCTACACCTTC
>.|.|TRBV4-1|TRBJ2-3
CASSQDLRASDTQYF
TGCGCCAGCAGCCAAGATCTGCGAGCGTCAGATACGCAGTATTTT
>.|.|TRBV5-6|TRBJ2-1
CASGQAPISYNEQFF
TGTGCCAGCGGCCAGGCGCCAATCTCCTACAATGAGCAGTTCTTC
>TRBD2|.|TRBV2|TRBJ2-5
CASSPGGAGAETQYF
TGTGCCAGCAGCCCCGGGGGGGCAGGGGCCGAGACCCAGTACTTC
>.|.|TRBV9|TRBJ2-5
CASSSFVWWQNQETQYF
TGTGCCAGCAGCTCTTTCGTTTGGTGGCAGAACCAAGAGACCCAGTACTTC
>.|.|TRBV19|TRBJ1-1
CASSINKNTEAFF
TGTGCCAGTAGTATAAACAAGAACACTGAAGCTTTCTTT